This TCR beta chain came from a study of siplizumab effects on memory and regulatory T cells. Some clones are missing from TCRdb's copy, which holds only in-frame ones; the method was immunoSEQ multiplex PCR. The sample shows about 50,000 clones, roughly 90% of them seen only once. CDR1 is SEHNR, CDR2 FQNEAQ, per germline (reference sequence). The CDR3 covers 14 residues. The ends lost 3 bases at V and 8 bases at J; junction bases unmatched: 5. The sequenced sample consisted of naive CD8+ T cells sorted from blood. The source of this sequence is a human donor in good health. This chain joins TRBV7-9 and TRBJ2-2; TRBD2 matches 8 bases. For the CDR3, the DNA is TGTGCCAGCAGCTTCGGGACTAGTGGTGGGGAGCTGTTTTTT. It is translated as CASSFGTSGGELFF.